This T cell receptor beta chain was sequenced in a study of T cell repertoires in cytomegalovirus infection. Study-level information: In public TCR beta signatures, there were indications of both CMV infection and matching HLA type.

Each CDR3 protein gets one entry after TCRdb re-called the reads with MiXCR. This table has roughly 280,000 distinct CDR3 sequences, 9.1% appearing once. Study-wide points: Totalled public TCR beta family frequency picked out people who carried CMV plus the relevant HLA. HLA-C-restricted CMV-specific TCR beta clonotypes were dominant in the ex vivo response.

This clonotype was recorded a few times. Antigen: not known. CDR1 is SGHAT and CDR2 is FQNNGV in the germline V gene. V shed 0 bases, J shed 6 bases, and the junction held 13 bases outside the gene matches. The CDR3 loop spans 19 amino acids. V is TRBV11-2 and J is TRBJ2-3, with TRBD2 matching over 12 bases. Sequenced: PBMCs. The clonotype was recovered from a human donor in good health (CMV status not recorded). Some clones in this sample may be carry-over from other donors' samples. CDR3 DNA sequence: TGTGCCAGCAGCTTAGATCGAGGGGCTAGCGGGGGGGCTGGGGATACGCAGTATTTT. It specifies CASSLDRGASGGAGDTQYF. The entire variable domain, with the rest obtained from reference TRBV11-2 and TRBJ2-3, is as follows: EAGVAQSPRYKIIEKRQSVAFWCNPISGHATLYWYQQILGQGPKLLIQFQNNGVVDDSQLPKDRFSAERLKGVDSTLKIQPAKLEDSAVYLCASSLDRGASGGAGDTQYFGPGTRLTVL.